This TCR beta chain is from a study of T-cell reconstitution after alpha-beta-depleted transplantation in children. The germline CDR1 and CDR2 sequences are SQVTM and ANQGSEA. V lost 5 bases and J lost 3, with 8 bases in between. CDR3 size: 13 residues. At least ten counts were recorded for this clonotype. As it was prepared, the TCRbeta library received unique molecular identifiers. TCRdb used MiXCR to reprocess the PCR reads, holding one entry per CDR3 protein. Of fewer than 400,000 distinct CDR3 sequences in the sample, roughly 21% were seen once. The sequencing here drew on PBMCs from the stem cell graft donor, taken from the stem cell graft. The TCR sequence derives from a human donor who donated a stem cell graft to a child with acute myeloid leukemia. The V and J genes are TRBV29-1 and TRBJ2-6, with D possibly called TRBD1 or TRBD2 (5 bases each). The CDR3, as DNA: TGCAGCGTTAGGGGAGATGGGGCCAACGTCCTGACTTTC. As protein: CSVRGDGANVLTF.